This TCR beta chain is drawn from a study of low-dose radiotherapy and immunotherapy resistance in tumors. The junction had 8 bases not matched to a gene; V was cut back by 0 bases and J by 2 bases. This CDR3 is 17 amino acids long. Per germline, CDR1 SGHRS and CDR2 YFSETQ. TRAV- and TRBV-specific primers, spanning alpha and beta chains, primed first-strand cDNA. TCR amplification ran 20 PCR cycles using constant-region and V-primer adapter primers. A single record per CDR3 protein comes from TCRdb applying MiXCR to the reads. The sample yields tens of thousands of distinct CDR3 sequences, more than 7.5% seen once. Many counts were recorded for this clonotype. Time point: before trial treatment.

This receptor was taken from a male donor with prostate cancer. The genes are TRBV5-1 and TRBJ2-1; 7 nucleotides agree with TRBD1. The material was PBMCs, obtained before treatment. CDR3 amino acids: CASSLGVVQGAYNEQFF. The CDR3 region has the DNA TGCGCCAGCAGCTTGGGCGTCGTGCAGGGGGCCTACAATGAGCAGTTCTTC.